This T cell receptor (beta chain) was captured by sequencing in a study of CD8 T cells in Susac syndrome. The CDR3 spans 18 residues. Germline V gives CDR1 SGDLS, CDR2 YYNGEE. The germline V and J ends were trimmed by 0 bases and 1 base, with 19 bases remaining between them. RNA was extracted with the RNeasy kit, and a quantity of roughly 0.5 to 1 ug was reverse transcribed using random hexamers. TCRdb fed the immunoSEQ multiplex PCR reads into MiXCR, producing one record per CDR3 protein. The sample has approximately 200,000 distinct CDR3 sequences; approximately 90% are singletons. The sequence was obtained from a human donor with multiple sclerosis. Specimen: CD8+ T cells from PBMCs. The chain joins TRBV9 to TRBJ2-5, with D perhaps TRBD1 (5 bases). CDR3 in DNA: TGTGCCAGCAGCGTAGGGGCGGCAGGGTTGGGATCCCAAGAGACCCAGTACTTC. This gives the protein CASSVGAAGLGSQETQYF.